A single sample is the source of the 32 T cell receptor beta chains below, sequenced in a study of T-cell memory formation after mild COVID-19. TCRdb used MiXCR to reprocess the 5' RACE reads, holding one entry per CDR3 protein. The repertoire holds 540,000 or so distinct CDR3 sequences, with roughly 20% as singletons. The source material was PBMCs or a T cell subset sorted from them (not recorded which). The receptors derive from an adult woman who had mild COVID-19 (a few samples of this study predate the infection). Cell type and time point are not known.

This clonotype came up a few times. Written as DNA, the CDR3 is TGTGCCAGTAGTGCAACCTCCGCAGATGAGCAGTTCTTC. This codes for CASSATSADEQFF. The rearrangement links TRBV19 to TRBJ2-1; D not resolved. V lost 5 bases to trimming and J lost 8 bases, with 13 bases between them. Looked up from germline, CDR1 is LNHDA and CDR2 is SQIVND (reference sequence). The CDR3 loop spans 13 amino acids.

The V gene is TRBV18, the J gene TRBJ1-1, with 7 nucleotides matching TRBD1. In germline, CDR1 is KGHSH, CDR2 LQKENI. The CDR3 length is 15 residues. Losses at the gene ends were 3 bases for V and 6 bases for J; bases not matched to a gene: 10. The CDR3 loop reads CASSPRTGPSAEAFF. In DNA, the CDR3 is TGTGCCAGCTCACCCCGGACAGGCCCGTCGGCTGAAGCTTTCTTT.

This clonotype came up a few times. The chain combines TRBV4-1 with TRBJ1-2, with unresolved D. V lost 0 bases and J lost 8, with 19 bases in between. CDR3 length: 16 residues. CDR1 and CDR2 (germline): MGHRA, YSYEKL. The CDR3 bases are TGCGCCAGCAGCCAAGAAGGAGACGGCACACTGAGGGGCTACACCTTC. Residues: CASSQEGDGTLRGYTF.

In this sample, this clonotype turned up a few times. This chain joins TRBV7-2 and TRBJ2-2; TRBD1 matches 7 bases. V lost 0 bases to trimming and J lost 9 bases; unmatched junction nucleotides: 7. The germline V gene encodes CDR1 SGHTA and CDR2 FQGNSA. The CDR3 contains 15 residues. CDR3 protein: CASSLARTGHRELFF. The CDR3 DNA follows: TGTGCCAGCAGCTTAGCGCGGACAGGCCACCGGGAGCTGTTTTTT.

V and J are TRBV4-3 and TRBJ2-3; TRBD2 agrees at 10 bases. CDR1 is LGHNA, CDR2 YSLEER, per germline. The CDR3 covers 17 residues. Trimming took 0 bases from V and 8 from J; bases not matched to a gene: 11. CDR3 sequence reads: CASSQERGAGGPGTQYF. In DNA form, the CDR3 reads TGCGCCAGCAGCCAAGAACGAGGAGCGGGAGGGCCTGGTACGCAGTATTTT.

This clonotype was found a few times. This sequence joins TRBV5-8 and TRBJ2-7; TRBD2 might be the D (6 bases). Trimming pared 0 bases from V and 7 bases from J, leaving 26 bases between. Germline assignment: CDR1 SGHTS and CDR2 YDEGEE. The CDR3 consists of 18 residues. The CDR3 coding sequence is TGTGCCAGCAGCTTGGAGTTCGGGGGAGGACCGCGAAAAATTGAGCAGTACTTC. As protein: CASSLEFGGGPRKIEQYF. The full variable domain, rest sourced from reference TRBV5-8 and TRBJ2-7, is EAGVTQSPTHLIKTRGQQATLRCSPISGHTSVYWYQQALGLGLQFLLWYDEGEERNRGNFPPRFSGRQFPNYSSELNVNALELEDSALYLCASSLEFGGGPRKIEQYFGPGTRLTVT.

The CDR3 loop reads CSASRTRPGVDYYNEQFF. In DNA form, the CDR3 reads TGCAGTGCTAGCCGAACCCGCCCGGGGGTGGATTACTACAATGAGCAGTTCTTC. This sequence joins TRBV20-1 and TRBJ2-1; possible D gene TRBD2, 6 bases. The ends were cut back, 3 bases at V and 3 bases at J, with 24 bases in the middle. Germline CDR1 and CDR2: DFQATT and SNEGSKA (reference sequence). The CDR3 spans 18 residues.

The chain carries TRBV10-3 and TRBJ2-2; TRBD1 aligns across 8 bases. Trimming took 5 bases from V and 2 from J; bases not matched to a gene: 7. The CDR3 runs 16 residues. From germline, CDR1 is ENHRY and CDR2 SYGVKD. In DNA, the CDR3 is TGTGCCATCAGTTCCGGGACAGGAAAAAACACCGGGGAGCTGTTTTTT. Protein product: CAISSGTGKNTGELFF.

The CDR3 loop reads CASSLDYREQYF. The CDR3 region has the DNA TGTGCCAGCAGCTTGGATTACCGCGAGCAGTACTTC. The chain combines TRBV11-3 with TRBJ2-7; D is uncertain. The CDR3 extends over 12 amino acids. V was pared by 3 bases and J by 6 bases, with 9 bases between. Germline values: CDR1 SGHNT, CDR2 YENEEA.

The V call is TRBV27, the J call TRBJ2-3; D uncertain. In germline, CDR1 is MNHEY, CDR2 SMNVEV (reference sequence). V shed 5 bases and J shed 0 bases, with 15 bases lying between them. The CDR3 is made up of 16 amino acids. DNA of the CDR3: TGTGCCAGCAGTCCGATGGGAAGGTACAGCACAGATACGCAGTATTTT. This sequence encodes CASSPMGRYSTDTQYF.

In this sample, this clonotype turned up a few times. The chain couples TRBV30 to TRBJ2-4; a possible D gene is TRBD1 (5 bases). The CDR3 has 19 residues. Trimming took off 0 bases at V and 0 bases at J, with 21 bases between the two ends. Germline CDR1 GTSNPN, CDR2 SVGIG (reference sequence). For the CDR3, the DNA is TGTGCCTGGAGTGTACTCGGTAGGGGTAATCTGGGAGCCAAAAACATTCAGTACTTC. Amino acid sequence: CAWSVLGRGNLGAKNIQYF. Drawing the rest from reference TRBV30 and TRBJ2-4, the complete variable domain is SQTIHQWPATLVQPVGSPLSLECTVEGTSNPNLYWYRQAAGRGLQLLFYSVGIGQISSEVPQNLSASRPQDRQFILSSKKLLLSDSGFYLCAWSVLGRGNLGAKNIQYFGAGTRLSVL.

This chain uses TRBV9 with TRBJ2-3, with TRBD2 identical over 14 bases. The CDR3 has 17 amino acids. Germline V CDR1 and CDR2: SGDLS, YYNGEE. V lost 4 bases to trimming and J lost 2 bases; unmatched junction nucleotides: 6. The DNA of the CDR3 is TGTGCCAGCAGCACCAAGGGACTAGCGGGGGACACAGATACGCAGTATTTT. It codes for CASSTKGLAGDTDTQYF.

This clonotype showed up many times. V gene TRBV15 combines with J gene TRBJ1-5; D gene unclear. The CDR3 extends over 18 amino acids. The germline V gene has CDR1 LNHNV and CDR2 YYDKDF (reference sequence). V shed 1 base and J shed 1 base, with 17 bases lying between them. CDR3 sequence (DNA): TGTGCCACCAGCAGAGCCTCGGCGGGAAGAGTAAGCAATCAGCCCCAGCATTTT. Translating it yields CATSRASAGRVSNQPQHF.

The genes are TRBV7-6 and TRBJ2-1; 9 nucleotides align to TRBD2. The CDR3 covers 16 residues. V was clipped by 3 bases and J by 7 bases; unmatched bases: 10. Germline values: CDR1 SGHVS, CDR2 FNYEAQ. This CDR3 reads CASSFFLIAGENEQFF. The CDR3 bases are TGTGCCAGCAGCTTTTTCTTAATAGCGGGGGAAAATGAGCAGTTCTTC.

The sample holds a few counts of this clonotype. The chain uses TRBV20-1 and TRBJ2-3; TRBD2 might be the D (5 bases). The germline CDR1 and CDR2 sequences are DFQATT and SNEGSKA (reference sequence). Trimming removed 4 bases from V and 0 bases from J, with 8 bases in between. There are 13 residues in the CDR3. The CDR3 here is CSAKGESTDTQYF. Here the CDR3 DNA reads TGCAGTGCTAAGGGAGAAAGCACAGATACGCAGTATTTT.

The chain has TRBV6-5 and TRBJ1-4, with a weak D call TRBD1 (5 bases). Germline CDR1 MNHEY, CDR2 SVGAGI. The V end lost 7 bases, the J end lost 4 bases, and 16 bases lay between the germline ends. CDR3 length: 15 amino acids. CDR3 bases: TGTGCCAGCAAACCCGGCCGGGGCATTAATGAAAAACTGTTTTTT. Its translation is CASKPGRGINEKLFF.

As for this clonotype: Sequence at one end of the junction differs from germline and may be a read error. Here the CDR3 DNA reads TGTGCCAGCAGCCAAGATCTTGAGGGCTCGACGGACTTC. It codes for CASSQDLEGSTDF. The chain carries TRBV14 and TRBJ2-7; possible D gene TRBD2, 5 bases. This CDR3 comprises 13 residues. Germline CDR1 and CDR2: SGHDN and FVKESK.

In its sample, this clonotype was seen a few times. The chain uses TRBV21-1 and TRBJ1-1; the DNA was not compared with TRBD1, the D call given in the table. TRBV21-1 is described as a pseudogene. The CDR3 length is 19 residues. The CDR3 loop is CASTNQDRDRFRRSTEAFF. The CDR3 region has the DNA TGTGCCAGCACAAACCAAGATCGGGACAGGTTCCGGCGGAGCACTGAAGCTTTCTTT.

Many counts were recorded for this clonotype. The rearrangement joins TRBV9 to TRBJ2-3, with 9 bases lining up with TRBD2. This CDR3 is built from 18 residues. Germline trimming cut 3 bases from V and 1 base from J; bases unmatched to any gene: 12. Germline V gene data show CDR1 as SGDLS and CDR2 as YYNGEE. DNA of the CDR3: TGTGCCAGCAGCGCCCGCCCGGGGGTAGCGGGGGGCACAGATACGCAGTATTTT. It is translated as CASSARPGVAGGTDTQYF.

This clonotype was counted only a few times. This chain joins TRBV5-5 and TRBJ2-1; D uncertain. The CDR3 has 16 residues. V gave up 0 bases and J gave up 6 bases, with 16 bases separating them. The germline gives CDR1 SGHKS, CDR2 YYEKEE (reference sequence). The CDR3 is CASSLEFGPSSNEQFF. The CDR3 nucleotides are TGTGCCAGCAGCTTGGAATTCGGACCCTCGAGCAATGAGCAGTTCTTC. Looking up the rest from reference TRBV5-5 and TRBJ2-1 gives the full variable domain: DAGVTQSPTHLIKTRGQQVTLRCSPISGHKSVSWYQQVLGQGPQFIFQYYEKEERGRGNFPDRFSARQFPNYSSELNVNALLLGDSALYLCASSLEFGPSSNEQFFGPGTRLTVL.

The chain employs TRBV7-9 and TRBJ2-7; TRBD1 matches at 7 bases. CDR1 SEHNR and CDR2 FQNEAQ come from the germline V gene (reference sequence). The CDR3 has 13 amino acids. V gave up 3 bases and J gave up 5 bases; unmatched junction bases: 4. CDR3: CASSFQGGHEQYF. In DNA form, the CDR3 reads TGTGCCAGCAGCTTCCAAGGGGGCCACGAGCAGTACTTC.

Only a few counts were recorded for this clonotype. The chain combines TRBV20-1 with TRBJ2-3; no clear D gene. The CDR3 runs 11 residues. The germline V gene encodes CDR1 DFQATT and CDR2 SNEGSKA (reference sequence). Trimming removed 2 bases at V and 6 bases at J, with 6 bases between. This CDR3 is CSARPSDTQYF. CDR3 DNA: TGCAGTGCTAGACCTTCGGATACGCAGTATTTT.

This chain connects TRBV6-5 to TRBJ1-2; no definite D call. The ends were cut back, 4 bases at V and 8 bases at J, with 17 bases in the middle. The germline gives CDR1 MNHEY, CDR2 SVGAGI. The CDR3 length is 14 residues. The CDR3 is CASSWGVRAYGYTF. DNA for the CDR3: TGTGCCAGCAGTTGGGGTGTTAGGGCTTACGGCTACACCTTC.

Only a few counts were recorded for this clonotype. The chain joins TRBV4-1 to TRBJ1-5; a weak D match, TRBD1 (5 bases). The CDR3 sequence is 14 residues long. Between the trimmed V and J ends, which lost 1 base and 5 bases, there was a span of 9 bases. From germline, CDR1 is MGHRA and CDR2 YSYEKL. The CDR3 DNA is TGCGCCAGCAGCCAAGGGCAGGGCGATCAGCCCCAGCATTTT. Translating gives CASSQGQGDQPQHF.

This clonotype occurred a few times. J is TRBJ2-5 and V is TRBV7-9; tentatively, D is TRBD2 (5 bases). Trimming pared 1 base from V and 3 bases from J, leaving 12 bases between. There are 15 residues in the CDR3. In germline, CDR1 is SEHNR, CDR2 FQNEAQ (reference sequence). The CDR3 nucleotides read TGTGCCAGCAGCTTAGTCGGAATCGGGGAAGAGACCCAGTACTTC. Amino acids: CASSLVGIGEETQYF.

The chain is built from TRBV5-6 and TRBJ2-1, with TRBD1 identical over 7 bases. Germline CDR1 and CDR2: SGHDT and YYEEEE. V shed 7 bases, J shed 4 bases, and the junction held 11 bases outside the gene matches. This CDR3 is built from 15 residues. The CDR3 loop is CASLQTGQAYNEQFF. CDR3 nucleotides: TGTGCCAGCCTACAGACAGGACAGGCATACAATGAGCAGTTCTTC.

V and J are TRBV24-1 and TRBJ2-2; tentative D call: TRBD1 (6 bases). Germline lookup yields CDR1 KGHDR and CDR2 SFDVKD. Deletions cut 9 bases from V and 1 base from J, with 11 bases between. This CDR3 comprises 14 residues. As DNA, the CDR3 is TGTGCCACCGGCCTGACAGGGAACACCGGGGAGCTGTTTTTT. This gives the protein CATGLTGNTGELFF.

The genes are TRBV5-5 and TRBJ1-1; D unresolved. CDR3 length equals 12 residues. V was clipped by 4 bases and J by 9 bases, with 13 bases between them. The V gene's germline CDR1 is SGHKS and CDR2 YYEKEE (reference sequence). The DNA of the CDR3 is TGTGCCAGCAGCCTGGGAGATTTTCAAGCTTTCTTT. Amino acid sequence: CASSLGDFQAFF.

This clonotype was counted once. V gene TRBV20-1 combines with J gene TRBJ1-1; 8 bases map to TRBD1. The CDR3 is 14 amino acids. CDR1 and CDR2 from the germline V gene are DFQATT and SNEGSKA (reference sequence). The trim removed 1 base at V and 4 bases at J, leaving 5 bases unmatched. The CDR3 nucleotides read TGCAGTGCTAGAGGTTTTACAGGGGGCACTGAAGCTTTCTTT. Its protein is CSARGFTGGTEAFF.

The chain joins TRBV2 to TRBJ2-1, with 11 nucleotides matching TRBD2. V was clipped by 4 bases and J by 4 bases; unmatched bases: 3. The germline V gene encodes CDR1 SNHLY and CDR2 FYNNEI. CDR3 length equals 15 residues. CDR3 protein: CASSVSGGVYNEQFF. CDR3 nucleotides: TGTGCCAGCAGTGTTAGCGGGGGGGTTTACAATGAGCAGTTCTTC.

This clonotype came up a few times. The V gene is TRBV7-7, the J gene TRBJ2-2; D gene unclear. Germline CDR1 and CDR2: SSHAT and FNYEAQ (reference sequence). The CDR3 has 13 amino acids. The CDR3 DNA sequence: TGTGCTATAGTTTTCGCGAACACCGGGGAGCTGTTTTTT. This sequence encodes CAIVFANTGELFF.

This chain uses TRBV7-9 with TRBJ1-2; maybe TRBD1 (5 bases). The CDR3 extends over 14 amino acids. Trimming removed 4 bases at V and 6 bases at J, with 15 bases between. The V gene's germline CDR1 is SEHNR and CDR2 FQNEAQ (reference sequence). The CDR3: CASSSERGTDGYTF. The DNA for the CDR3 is TGTGCCAGCAGCTCAGAAAGGGGCACTGATGGCTACACCTTC.